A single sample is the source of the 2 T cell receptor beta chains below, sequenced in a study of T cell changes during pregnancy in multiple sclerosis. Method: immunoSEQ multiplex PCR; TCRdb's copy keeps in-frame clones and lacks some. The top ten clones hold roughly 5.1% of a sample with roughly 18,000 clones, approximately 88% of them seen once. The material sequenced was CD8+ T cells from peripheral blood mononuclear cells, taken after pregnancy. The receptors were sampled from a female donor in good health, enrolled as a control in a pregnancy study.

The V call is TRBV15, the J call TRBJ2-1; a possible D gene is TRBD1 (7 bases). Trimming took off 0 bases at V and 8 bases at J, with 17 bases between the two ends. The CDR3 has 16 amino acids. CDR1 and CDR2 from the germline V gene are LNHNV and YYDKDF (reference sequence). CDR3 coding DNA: TGTGCCACCAGCAGAGATACGGGGGACAGCTCCCATGAGCAGTTCTTC. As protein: CATSRDTGDSSHEQFF. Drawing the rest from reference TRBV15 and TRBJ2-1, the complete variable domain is DAMVIQNPRYQVTQFGKPVTLSCSQTLNHNVMYWYQQKSSQAPKLLFHYYDKDFNNEADTPDNFQSRRPNTSFCFLDIRSPGLGDTAMYLCATSRDTGDSSHEQFFGPGTRLTVL.

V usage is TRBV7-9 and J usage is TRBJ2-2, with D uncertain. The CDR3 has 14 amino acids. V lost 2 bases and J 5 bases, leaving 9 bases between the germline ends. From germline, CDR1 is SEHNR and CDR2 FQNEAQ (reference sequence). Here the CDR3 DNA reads TGTGCCAGCAGCTTATTACCGAGAACCGGGGAGCTGTTTTTT. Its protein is CASSLLPRTGELFF.